This T cell receptor beta chain was observed in a study of cytomegalovirus exposure and HLA in healthy donors. The validation cohort, a group of over a hundred subjects, included the donors and was separate from the approximately 650-subject first cohort. Concerning this clone: Its antigen is not identified.

The table came from immunoSEQ multiplex PCR; TCRdb's copy has only in-frame clones and leaves some out. The profile shows some 45,000 clones, roughly nine tenths of them singletons. Regarding the study as a whole: Researchers catalogued under 200 TCR beta chains as cytomegalovirus-associated. A few CMV-associated chains proved CMV antigen-specific in vitro.

CDR1 is SGHRS, CDR2 YFSETQ, per germline. The CDR3 has 11 amino acids. V dropped 4 bases and J dropped 7 bases, with 8 bases sitting between them. The TCR was taken from a man aged 18 to 29 in good health and CMV-seronegative. The rearrangement uses TRBV5-1 and TRBJ1-1; D is possibly TRBD1 (5 bases). Sequenced: PBMCs. The CDR3 sequence: CASSGAREAFF. Written as DNA, the CDR3 is TGCGCCAGCAGCGGGGCCCGTGAAGCTTTCTTT. The whole variable domain, remainder taken from reference TRBV5-1 and TRBJ1-1, is KAGVTQTPRYLIKTRGQQVTLSCSPISGHRSVSWYQQTPGQGLQFLFEYFSETQRNKGNFPGRFSGRQFSNSRSEMNVSTLELGDSALYLCASSGAREAFFGQGTRLTVV.